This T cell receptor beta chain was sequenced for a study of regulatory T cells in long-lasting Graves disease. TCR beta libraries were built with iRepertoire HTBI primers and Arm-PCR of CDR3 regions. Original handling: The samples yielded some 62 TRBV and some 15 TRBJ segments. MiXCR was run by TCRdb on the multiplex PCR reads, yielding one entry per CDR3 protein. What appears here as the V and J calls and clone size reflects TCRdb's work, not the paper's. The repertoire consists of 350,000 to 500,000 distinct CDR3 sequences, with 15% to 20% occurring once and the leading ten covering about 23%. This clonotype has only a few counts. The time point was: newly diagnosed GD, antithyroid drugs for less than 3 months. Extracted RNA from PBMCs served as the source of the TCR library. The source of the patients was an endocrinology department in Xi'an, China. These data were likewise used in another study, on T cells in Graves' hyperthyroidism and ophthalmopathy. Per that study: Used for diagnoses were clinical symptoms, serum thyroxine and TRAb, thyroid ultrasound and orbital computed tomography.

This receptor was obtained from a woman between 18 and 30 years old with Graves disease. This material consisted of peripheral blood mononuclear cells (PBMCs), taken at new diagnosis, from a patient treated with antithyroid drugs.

The CDR3 region is CASSIKRGSYEQYF. Here the CDR3 DNA reads TGTGCCAGTAGTATTAAGCGGGGGTCCTACGAGCAGTACTTC. V is TRBV19 and J is TRBJ2-7; 8 bases are shared with TRBD2. The germline gives CDR1 LNHDA, CDR2 SQIVND (reference sequence). The CDR3 covers 14 residues. V lost 3 bases, J lost 1 base, and 2 bases stayed unmatched.